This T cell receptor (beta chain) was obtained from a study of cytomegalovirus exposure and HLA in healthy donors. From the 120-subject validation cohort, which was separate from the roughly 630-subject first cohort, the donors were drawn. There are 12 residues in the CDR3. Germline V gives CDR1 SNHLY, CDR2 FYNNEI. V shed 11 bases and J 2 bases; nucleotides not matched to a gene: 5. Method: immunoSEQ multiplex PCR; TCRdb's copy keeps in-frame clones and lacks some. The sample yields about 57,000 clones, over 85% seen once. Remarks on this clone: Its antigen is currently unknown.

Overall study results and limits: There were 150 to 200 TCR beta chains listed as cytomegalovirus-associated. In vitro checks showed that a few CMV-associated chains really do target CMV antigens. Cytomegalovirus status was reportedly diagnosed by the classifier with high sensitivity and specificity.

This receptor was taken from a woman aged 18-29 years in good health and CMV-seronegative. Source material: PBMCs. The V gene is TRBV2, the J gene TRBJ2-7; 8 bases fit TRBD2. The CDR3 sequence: CACSGTTYEQYF. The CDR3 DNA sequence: TGTGCCTGTAGCGGGACTACCTACGAGCAGTACTTC. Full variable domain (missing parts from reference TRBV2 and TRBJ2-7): EPEVTQTPSHQVTQMGQEVILRCVPISNHLYFYWYRQILGQKVEFLVSFYNNEISEKSEIFDDQFSVERPDGSNFTLKIRSTKLEDSAMYFCACSGTTYEQYFGPGTRLTVT.